This entry lists 24 T cell receptor beta chains sequenced from one sample in a study of T cell repertoires in cytomegalovirus infection. TCRdb redid the calling of the reads with MiXCR, one entry per CDR3 protein. The sample includes under 850,000 distinct CDR3 sequences, about 40% of them seen just once. Material for sequencing was PBMCs. Source of these receptors: a human donor in good health (CMV status not recorded). Some clones in this sample may be carry-over from other donors' samples.

This clonotype was detected many times. The genes are TRBV7-8 and TRBJ2-3; D remains ambiguous. The V and J ends lost 2 bases and 0 bases respectively, with 15 bases between them. The CDR3 sequence is 17 residues long. CDR1 and CDR2 (germline): SGHVS, FQNEAQ. CDR3 sequence (DNA): TGTGCCAGCAGCTTAACCCGGCGAGTGTCTAGCACAGATACGCAGTATTTT. It encodes CASSLTRRVSSTDTQYF. Using reference TRBV7-8 and TRBJ2-3 for the parts outside the CDR3, the full variable domain is GAGVSQSPRYKVAKRGQDVALRCDPISGHVSLFWYQQALGQGPEFLTYFQNEAQLDKSGLPSDRFFAERPEGSVSTLKIQRTQQEDSAVYLCASSLTRRVSSTDTQYFGPGTRLTVL.

There are a few counts of this clonotype. This chain links TRBV24-1 with TRBJ2-3, with D possibly being TRBD1 or TRBD2 (5 bases each). The length of the CDR3 is 15 residues. V gave up 2 bases and J gave up 4 bases, with 12 bases separating them. Looked up from germline, CDR1 is KGHDR and CDR2 is SFDVKD. The CDR3 sequence is CATSDSRGASDTQYF. The CDR3 DNA follows: TGTGCCACCAGTGATTCTCGAGGGGCTTCAGATACGCAGTATTTT.

This clonotype was seen more than once but under ten times. This rearrangement joins TRBV7-2 to TRBJ2-3; 9 bases agree with TRBD2. CDR3 size: 16 residues. Per the germline V gene, CDR1 is SGHTA and CDR2 is FQGNSA. The junction had 6 bases not matched to a gene; V was cut back by 3 bases and J by 2 bases. CDR3 loop: CASSFMLAGNTDTQYF. The CDR3 DNA follows: TGTGCCAGCAGCTTTATGCTAGCGGGAAACACAGATACGCAGTATTTT.

This chain uses TRBV6-2 or TRBV6-3 with TRBJ1-1; 10 bases map to TRBD1. V lost 7 bases and J lost 0; bases outside the gene matches: 14. Looked up from germline, CDR1 is MNHEY and CDR2 is SVGEGT. The CDR3 loop spans 18 amino acids. The CDR3 sequence is CASTWGQGLRKLNTEAFF. The CDR3 nucleotides read TGTGCCAGCACCTGGGGACAGGGGTTACGAAAGTTGAACACTGAAGCTTTCTTT.

In its sample, this clonotype was seen once. Likely a read error: the CDR3 ends without its conserved phenylalanine or tryptophan. The limits of the CDR3 on the DNA are not certain, so only TCRdb's listed CDR3 is given. The J gene is TRBJ1-2, the V gene TRBV28; the table's D call of TRBD1 was not tested on the DNA. Both ends counted, the CDR3 spans 13 residues. Germline-derived CDR1 and CDR2 are MDHEN and SYDVKM. The CDR3 region is CASRVRQDYGYTL.

This clonotype was found a few times. The chain recombines TRBV7-2 with TRBJ2-1, with 10 bases fitting TRBD2. Germline values: CDR1 SGHTA, CDR2 FQGNSA. The V and J ends lost 2 bases and 5 bases, in that order; junction bases with no gene match: 9. The CDR3 contains 17 residues. This CDR3 reads CASSLTFRAGGDNEQFF. In DNA form, the CDR3 reads TGTGCCAGCAGCTTAACTTTTCGAGCGGGAGGGGACAATGAGCAGTTCTTC. The whole variable domain, filled in from reference TRBV7-2 and TRBJ2-1, reads GAGVSQSPSNKVTEKGKDVELRCDPISGHTALYWYRQSLGQGLEFLIYFQGNSAPDKSGLPSDRFSAERTGGSVSTLTIQRTQQEDSAVYLCASSLTFRAGGDNEQFFGPGTRLTVL.

The genes are TRBV12-3 or TRBV12-4 and TRBJ1-6; D might be TRBD1 (5 bases). This CDR3 spans 13 amino acids. Deletions cut 8 bases from V and 7 bases from J, with 12 bases between. The CDR3 DNA follows: TGTGCCAGCGGTAGGGGAGCCAATTCACCCCTCCACTTT. Translating gives CASGRGANSPLHF.

V is TRBV20-1 and J is TRBJ2-7; 11 bases agree with TRBD2. The CDR3 loop spans 14 amino acids. V shed 5 bases and J 4 bases; nucleotides not matched to a gene: 7. CDR1 DFQATT and CDR2 SNEGSKA come from the germline V gene (reference sequence). CDR3 sequence: CSAQTGTSGYEQYF. The DNA of the CDR3 is TGCAGTGCTCAGACCGGGACTAGCGGATACGAGCAGTACTTC.

The rearrangement links TRBV6-2 or TRBV6-3 to TRBJ1-6; D is ambiguous. Germline-derived CDR1 and CDR2 are MNHEY and SVGEGT. This CDR3 region has 13 residues. V lost 7 bases and J 8 bases, leaving 12 bases between the germline ends. The CDR3 is CASTDPWDSPLHF. The CDR3 DNA is TGTGCCAGCACGGACCCTTGGGATTCACCCCTCCACTTT.

The rearrangement uses TRBV7-3 and TRBJ2-2, with D hard to call. Germline CDR1 SGHTA, CDR2 FQGTGA. V lost 5 bases and J 5 bases, leaving 12 bases between the germline ends. This CDR3 has 14 amino acids. CDR3 bases: TGTGCCAGCAGCCCATCGAGTAGGACCGGGGAGCTGTTTTTT. Amino acid sequence: CASSPSSRTGELFF. The full variable domain, in which reference TRBV7-3 and TRBJ2-2 provide the parts outside the CDR3, is GAGVSQTPSNKVTEKGKYVELRCDPISGHTALYWYRQSLGQGPEFLIYFQGTGAADDSGLPNDRFFAVRPEGSVSTLKIQRTERGDSAVYLCASSPSSRTGELFFGEGSRLTVL.

The J gene is TRBJ2-3, the V gene TRBV5-6; the match to TRBD1 covers 7 bases. J gave up 6 bases and V 4 bases, and 11 bases lay outside the gene matches. The CDR3 is made up of 15 amino acids. Per germline, CDR1 SGHDT and CDR2 YYEEEE. Here the CDR3 reads CASSAPGQPPDTQYF. The CDR3 bases are TGTGCCAGCAGCGCTCCGGGACAGCCCCCGGATACGCAGTATTTT.

The chain combines TRBV5-5 with TRBJ1-4, with unresolved D. Germline V gene lookup returns CDR1 SGHKS and CDR2 YYEKEE (reference sequence). The CDR3 sequence is 14 residues long. V lost 0 bases and J 4 bases, leaving 7 bases between the germline ends. CDR3 sequence reads: CASSLDGLNEKLFF. CDR3 nucleotide sequence: TGTGCCAGCAGCTTGGACGGACTTAATGAAAAACTGTTTTTT.

The chain has TRBV29-1 and TRBJ1-3; D unclear. The CDR3 runs 13 residues. Trimming removed 4 bases from V and 1 base from J, with 8 bases in between. CDR1 and CDR2 (germline): SQVTM, ANQGSEA. The CDR3 region has the DNA TGCAGCGTTGCTGGGGTTTCTGGAAACACCATATATTTT. Protein: CSVAGVSGNTIYF.

CDR3 nucleotides: TGTGCCAGCAGTTTAACACAATCGCGGACAGGGAATGAAGCTTTCTTT. Translation: CASSLTQSRTGNEAFF. The chain is built from TRBV28 and TRBJ1-1; 8 positions match TRBD1. Trimming cost V 2 bases and J 7 bases; bases outside gene matches: 12. The germline V gene has CDR1 MDHEN and CDR2 SYDVKM. The CDR3 consists of 16 residues.

This clonotype was detected a few times. V gene TRBV5-1 combines with J gene TRBJ2-7; the D call may be TRBD1 or TRBD2 (5 bases each). Germline assignment: CDR1 SGHRS and CDR2 YFSETQ. CDR3 length: 15 amino acids. Trimming took off 4 bases at V and 2 bases at J, with 16 bases between the two ends. This chain's CDR3 is CASSPGAGRAYEQYF. CDR3 nucleotides: TGCGCCAGCAGCCCCGGGGCAGGGCGCGCCTACGAGCAGTACTTC.

Worth noting for this clonotype: This sequence may be a read error, since a much larger clone differs from it by one base. This rearrangement joins TRBV7-6 to TRBJ1-4; D gene ambiguous. The CDR3 has 15 amino acids. The V gene's germline CDR1 is SGHVS and CDR2 FNYEAQ. CDR3 DNA sequence: TGTGCCAGCAGCCCCCGGCAGCGATCTAATGAAAATCTGTTTTTT. Its translation: CASSPRQRSNENLFF.

The rearrangement links TRBV7-9 to TRBJ2-2; 10 nucleotides agree with TRBD1. Germline CDR1 reads SEHNR; CDR2 reads FQNEAQ (reference sequence). V shed 4 bases, J shed 0 bases, and the junction held 5 bases outside the gene matches. There are 17 residues in the CDR3. The CDR3 reads CASSWGQGTANTGELFF. DNA for the CDR3: TGTGCCAGCAGCTGGGGACAGGGGACGGCGAACACCGGGGAGCTGTTTTTT. Complete variable domain (other parts from reference TRBV7-9 and TRBJ2-2): DTGVSQNPRHKITKRGQNVTFRCDPISEHNRLYWYRQTLGQGPEFLTYFQNEAQLEKSRLLSDRFSAERPKGSFSTLEIQRTEQGDSAMYLCASSWGQGTANTGELFFGEGSRLTVL.

This chain joins TRBV19 and TRBJ1-5, with D tentatively TRBD1 (5 bases). Looked up from germline, CDR1 is LNHDA and CDR2 is SQIVND (reference sequence). The CDR3 consists of 17 residues. V dropped 4 bases and J dropped 1 base, with 17 bases sitting between them. In DNA form, the CDR3 reads TGTGCCAGTAGTAAAGTGGGGGGGATAGAAAGCAATCAGCCCCAGCATTTT. Translated, it gives CASSKVGGIESNQPQHF.

This clonotype was picked up one time. The conserved phenylalanine or tryptophan normally closing the CDR3 is absent here, so this likely arose from a read error. It is unclear where the CDR3 begins or ends on the DNA, so no DNA is shown, and the CDR3 is as TCRdb lists it. The rearrangement links TRBV6-4 to TRBJ2-7; the table's D call of TRBD1 was not tested on the DNA. Both ends counted, the CDR3 spans 12 residues. Germline V gives CDR1 MRHNA, CDR2 SNTAGT. CDR3: CARAGTGFLSII.

A few counts support this clonotype. The chain uses TRBV12-3 or TRBV12-4 and TRBJ2-2, with 12 bases identical to TRBD2. Trimming at V came to 11 bases and at J to 5 bases, leaving 6 bases not matched to a gene. The length of the CDR3 is 14 residues. The CDR3 loop is CAALGTSGTGELFF. The CDR3 nucleotides are TGTGCCGCTCTAGGGACTAGCGGGACCGGGGAGCTGTTTTTT.

Notes on this clonotype: One end of the junction does not line up with germline, which may come from a read error. The chain carries TRBV6-1 and TRBJ2-3; the D gene is possibly TRBD1 (6 bases). This CDR3 comprises 13 residues. Germline V gives CDR1 MNHNS, CDR2 SASEGT. The CDR3 DNA follows: TGTGCCAGCATTGAAACAGGGCCAGATACGCAGTATTTT. Amino acids: CASIETGPDTQYF.

The rearrangement links TRBV7-2 to TRBJ1-1; D remains unclear. V was cut by 2 bases and J by 5 bases, with 9 bases left in between. CDR3 length equals 13 residues. Germline CDR1 and CDR2: SGHTA and FQGNSA. The CDR3: CASSLRIWTEAFF. For the CDR3, the DNA is TGTGCCAGCAGCTTACGGATCTGGACTGAAGCTTTCTTT.

A few counts support this clonotype. The chain is built from TRBV20-1 and TRBJ1-1; D is ambiguous. V was pared by 1 base and J by 4 bases, with 19 bases between. Looked up from germline, CDR1 is DFQATT and CDR2 is SNEGSKA (reference sequence). This CDR3 is built from 16 residues. CDR3 coding DNA: TGCAGTGCTAGAGGTAGCAGCTCAGGATATGGCACTGAAGCTTTCTTT. Amino acid sequence: CSARGSSSGYGTEAFF.

About this clonotype: The CDR3 end shows no conserved phenylalanine or tryptophan, and so a read error is likely. The gene calls are TRBV6-6 and TRBJ1-2; D is uncertain. The CDR3 sequence is 15 residues long. In germline, CDR1 is MNHNY, CDR2 SVGAGI (reference sequence). V was cut by 2 bases and J by 0 bases, with 10 bases left in between. The CDR3 is CASSYGQITNYGYTL. The CDR3 coding sequence is TGTGCCAGCAGTTACGGCCAGATTACTAACTATGGCTACACCTTA.